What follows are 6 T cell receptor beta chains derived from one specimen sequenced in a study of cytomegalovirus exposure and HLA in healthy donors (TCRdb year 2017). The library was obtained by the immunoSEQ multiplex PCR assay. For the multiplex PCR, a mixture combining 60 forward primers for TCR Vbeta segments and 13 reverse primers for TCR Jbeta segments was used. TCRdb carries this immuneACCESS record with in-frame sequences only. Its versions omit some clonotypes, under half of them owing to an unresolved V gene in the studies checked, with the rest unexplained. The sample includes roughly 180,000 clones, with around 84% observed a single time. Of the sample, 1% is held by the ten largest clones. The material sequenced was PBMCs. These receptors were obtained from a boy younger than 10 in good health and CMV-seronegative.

The CDR3 DNA reads TGTGCCAGCAGCTTAGCGGGTAGCGGGGGGGCCAGGGGGTATTTT. Amino acid sequence: CASSLAGSGGARGYF. The chain joins TRBV7-2 to TRBJ2-3; 11 positions match TRBD2. The CDR3 loop spans 15 amino acids. Germline V gene lookup returns CDR1 SGHTA and CDR2 FQGNSA. The ends lost 0 bases at V and 14 bases at J; junction bases unmatched: 10.

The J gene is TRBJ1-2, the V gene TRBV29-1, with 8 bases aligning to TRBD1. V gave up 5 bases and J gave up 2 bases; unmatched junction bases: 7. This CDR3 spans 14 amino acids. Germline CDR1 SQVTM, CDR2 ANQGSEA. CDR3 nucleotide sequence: TGCAGCGTTAATACCGGACAGGGAAACTATGGCTACACCTTC. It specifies CSVNTGQGNYGYTF. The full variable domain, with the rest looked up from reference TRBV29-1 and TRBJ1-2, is SAVISQKPSRDICQRGTSLTIQCQVDSQVTMMFWYRQQPGQSLTLIATANQGSEATYESGFVIDKFPISRPNLTFSTLTVSNMSPEDSSIYLCSVNTGQGNYGYTFGSGTRLTVV.

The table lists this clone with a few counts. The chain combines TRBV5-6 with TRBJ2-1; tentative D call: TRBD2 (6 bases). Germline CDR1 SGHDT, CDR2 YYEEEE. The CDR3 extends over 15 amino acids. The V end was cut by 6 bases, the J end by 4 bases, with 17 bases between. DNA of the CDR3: TGTGCCAGCACATCCGGCGGGACCGATTACAATGAGCAGTTCTTC. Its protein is CASTSGGTDYNEQFF.

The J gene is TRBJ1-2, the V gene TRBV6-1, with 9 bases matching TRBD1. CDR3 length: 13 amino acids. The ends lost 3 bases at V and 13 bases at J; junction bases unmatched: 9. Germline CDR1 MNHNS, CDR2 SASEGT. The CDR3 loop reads CASSEDRGRRSTF. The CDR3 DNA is TGTGCCAGCAGTGAGGACAGGGGCCGCAGAAGCACCTTC.

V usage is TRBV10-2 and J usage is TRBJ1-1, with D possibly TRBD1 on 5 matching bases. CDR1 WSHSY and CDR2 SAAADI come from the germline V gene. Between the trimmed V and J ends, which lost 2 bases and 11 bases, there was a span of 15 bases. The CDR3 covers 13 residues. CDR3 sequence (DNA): TGCGCCAGCAGTGAGGCCGGGACTGGGACGGCTTTCTTT. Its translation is CASSEAGTGTAFF.

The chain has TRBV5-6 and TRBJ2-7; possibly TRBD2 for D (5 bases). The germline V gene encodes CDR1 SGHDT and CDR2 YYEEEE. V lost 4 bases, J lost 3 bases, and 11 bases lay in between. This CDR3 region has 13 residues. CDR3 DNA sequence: TGTGCCAGCAGCCCGGTTGGGAGCTACGAGCAGTACGTC. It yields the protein CASSPVGSYEQYV.